These T cell receptor beta chains were read from a single sample in a study of a mutant IDH1 vaccine in newly diagnosed glioma. This table comes from immunoSEQ multiplex PCR, and its TCRdb copy is limited to in-frame clones, with some not included. The sample records around 54,000 clones, 86% being singletons. No antigen has been identified for these receptors. Sequenced here: PBMCs, sampled from a glioma patient whose treatment included an IDH1 peptide vaccine. The receptors come from a man aged 35 to 55 with glioma. CDR3s include the opening cysteine and the closing phenylalanine or tryptophan. D genes are given only for firm matches. Not all rows give a size; the values are once, few, many and, for expanded clones, a class.

cdr3_aa clone_size d_call j_call v_call cdr3_length
CSVLQGSETQYF - - TRBJ2-5 TRBV29-1 12
CASSFVGQGGQPQHF - - TRBJ1-5 TRBV5-6 15
CASSGTSGIAGELFF - TRBD2 TRBJ2-2 TRBV5-4 15
CASSSRANYGYTF - - TRBJ1-2 TRBV7-9 13
CASSLPPSRGYEQYF - - TRBJ2-7 TRBV7-8 15
CASSRTATNEKLFF few - TRBJ1-4 TRBV9 14
CASTEGAYNEQFF - - TRBJ2-1 TRBV27 13
CASSPGLAGYEQYF - TRBD2 TRBJ2-7 TRBV13 14
CASTRDSYEQYF - - TRBJ2-7 TRBV5-4 12
CASSLVNTGETQYF - - TRBJ2-5 TRBV7-2 14
CASSLRAGGETQYF few TRBD1 TRBJ2-5 TRBV7-9 14
CASKGGRRGPYEQYF - - TRBJ2-7 TRBV2 15
CASRQGLTTEAFF - - TRBJ1-1 TRBV7-6 13
CASSEYGTGSNEKLFF - TRBD1 TRBJ1-4 TRBV25-1 16
CASSYSTGHGYTF - TRBD1 TRBJ1-2 TRBV6-5 13
CASSQQGGGTEAFF - TRBD1 TRBJ1-1 TRBV7-9 14
CASTRGGGQYEQYF - - TRBJ2-7 TRBV28 14
CASSSKNGNTYEQYF - - TRBJ2-7 TRBV27 15
CSVEESEGTQYF - - TRBJ2-5 TRBV29-1 12
CASSMTGGDYEQYF - TRBD1 TRBJ2-7 TRBV28 14
CASSDSRGGSNQPQHF once - TRBJ1-5 TRBV6-4 16
CASSGLSGTQYF - - TRBJ2-5 TRBV6-6 12
CASSRDFLNYEQYF - - TRBJ2-7 TRBV5-8 14
CASSKTGVNIQYF - TRBD1 TRBJ2-4 TRBV5-1 13
CASSLEKGLTKNIQYF - - TRBJ2-4 TRBV5-6 16
CASSGGVLAGRGFYEQYF once TRBD2 TRBJ2-7 TRBV7-2 18
CASRRGNRGIDEQFF - TRBD1 TRBJ2-1 TRBV6-5 15
CSWDVDYEQYF - - TRBJ2-7 TRBV20-1 11
CASSLGGGAEF - - TRBJ2-7 TRBV7-9 11
CASSLAGTNTGELFF - - TRBJ2-2 TRBV5-1 15
CASSFGDQPQHF once - TRBJ1-5 TRBV7-9 12
CASTLYLDQPQHF - - TRBJ1-5 TRBV28 13
CASRWDGARETQYF - - TRBJ2-5 TRBV6-5 14
CASSTYREVGEKLFF - - TRBJ1-4 TRBV7-2 15
CASSLVGQGGEQYF - TRBD1 TRBJ2-7 TRBV7-2 14
CASRRGQPQHF - - TRBJ1-5 TRBV19 11
CASSRTGLAGGPSAYNEQFF - TRBD2 TRBJ2-1 TRBV9 20
CASSGGAGAYEQYF - TRBD2 TRBJ2-7 TRBV9 14
CASSQDRGWTQYF - - TRBJ2-3 TRBV4-2 13
CASSRDMVPANVLTF - - TRBJ2-6 TRBV6-5 15
CASSLESAAGSYEQYF - - TRBJ2-7 TRBV7-8 16
CASSSGLVNTEAFF - - TRBJ1-1 TRBV7-9 14
CASSLTSGSRAETQYF - TRBD2 TRBJ2-5 TRBV7-3 16
CASRRTALTDTQYF - - TRBJ2-3 TRBV7-9 14
CASSLPPTSGYREQYF - TRBD2 TRBJ2-7 TRBV11-1 16
CASSALYGEKLFF - - TRBJ1-4 TRBV6-4 13
CASSFRDTDTQYF - - TRBJ2-3 TRBV5-1 13
CASRGEGYEQYF - - TRBJ2-7 TRBV5-1 12
CASSDGPEQFF - - TRBJ2-1 TRBV9 11
CASRDRGISYEQYF once TRBD1 TRBJ2-7 TRBV28 14
CAISESRGETSYNEQFF - - TRBJ2-1 TRBV10-3 17
CASSLLAGETQYF - TRBD2 TRBJ2-5 TRBV7-3 13
CASSLYQGSQYF - - TRBJ2-7 TRBV7-2 12
CSATQLYTQYF - - TRBJ2-3 TRBV20-1 11
CASSYSRFSEQFF - - TRBJ2-1 TRBV6-5 13
CARDYRHYEQYF - - TRBJ2-7 TRBV21-1 12
CASSLGRPIETQYF - - TRBJ2-5 TRBV13 14
CASGGFGNTIYF - - TRBJ1-3 TRBV5-1 12
CASSRGRAGGPNNEQFF - TRBD2 TRBJ2-1 TRBV9 17
CASSTFKLGSNQPQHF few - TRBJ1-5 TRBV27 16